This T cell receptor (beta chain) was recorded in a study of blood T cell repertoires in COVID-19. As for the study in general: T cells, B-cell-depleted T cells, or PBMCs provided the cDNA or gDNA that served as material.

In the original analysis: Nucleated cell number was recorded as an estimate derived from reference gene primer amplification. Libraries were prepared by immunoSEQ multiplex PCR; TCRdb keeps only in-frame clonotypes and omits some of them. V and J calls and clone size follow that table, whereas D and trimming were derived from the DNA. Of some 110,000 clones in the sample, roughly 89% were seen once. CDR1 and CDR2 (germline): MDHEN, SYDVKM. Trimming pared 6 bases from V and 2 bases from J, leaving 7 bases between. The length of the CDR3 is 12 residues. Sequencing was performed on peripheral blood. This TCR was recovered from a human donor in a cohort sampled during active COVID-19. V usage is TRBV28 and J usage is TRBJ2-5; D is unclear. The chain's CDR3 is CASSLRQETQYF. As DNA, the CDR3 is TGTGCCAGCAGCTTACGGCAAGAGACCCAGTACTTC.